Listed below are T cell receptor beta chains from one sample, sequenced in a study of blood T cell repertoires in COVID-19. Method: immunoSEQ multiplex PCR; TCRdb's copy keeps in-frame clones and lacks some. Among a few hundred thousand clones listed, about nine tenths were seen once. The sample comprised PBMCs or T cells enriched from blood (not recorded which). The receptors here all came from a man in his thirties or forties who had recovered from COVID-19. Each CDR3 is given with its conserved first and last residue. The D gene is left open where the match is weak. The listing skips clone size in some rows; elsewhere it reads once, few, many or a size class.

V gene	D gene	clone size	J gene	CDR3 protein	CDR3 DNA
TRBV11-3	TRBD2	few	TRBJ2-3	CASSLRTSGRTTDTQYF	TGTGCCAGCAGTCTGAGGACTAGCGGGAGGACTACAGATACGCAGTATTTT
TRBV29-1	-	-	TRBJ2-7	CSVGWRVSSYEQYF	TGCAGCGTGGGTTGGCGGGTGAGCTCCTACGAGCAGTACTTC
TRBV30	-	few	TRBJ1-6	CAWSDRNSPLHF	TGTGCCTGGAGTGACAGGAATTCACCCCTCCACTTT
TRBV19	-	-	TRBJ2-5	CASNQGRIQETQYF	TGTGCCAGTAACCAGGGAAGGATCCAAGAGACCCAGTACTTC
TRBV12-5	-	-	TRBJ1-2	CASGFGTHYGYTF	TGTGCTAGTGGTTTCGGGACACACTATGGCTACACCTTC
TRBV7-8	TRBD2	-	TRBJ2-7	CASSFNTGGPRYEQYF	TGTGCCAGCAGCTTTAACACGGGAGGGCCCCGCTACGAGCAGTACTTC
TRBV5-4	TRBD1	-	TRBJ2-7	CASSPDREEQYF	TGTGCCAGCAGCCCGGACAGGGAAGAGCAGTACTTC
TRBV9	-	-	TRBJ1-1	CASSTPGTYDTEAFF	TGTGCCAGCAGCACCCCCGGGACATATGACACTGAAGCTTTCTTT
TRBV2	TRBD2	-	TRBJ2-7	CASSGGTSGGVYEQYF	TGTGCCAGCAGTGGTGGGACTAGCGGGGGGGTCTACGAGCAGTACTTC
TRBV5-4	-	-	TRBJ1-1	CASSLEQGQAFF	TGTGCCAGCAGCTTGGAACAGGGTCAAGCTTTCTTT
TRBV28	-	once	TRBJ1-6	CASRADSYNSPLHF	TGTGCCAGCAGAGCGGACAGCTATAATTCACCCCTCCACTTT
TRBV29-1	TRBD1	-	TRBJ2-7	CSAKGQGPYEQYF	TGCAGCGCCAAAGGACAGGGGCCCTACGAGCAGTACTTC
TRBV4-3	TRBD1	-	TRBJ2-1	CASSQGWTGRLYNEQFF	TGCGCCAGCAGCCAAGGGTGGACAGGGAGGCTCTACAATGAGCAGTTCTTC
TRBV24-1	-	once	TRBJ1-2	CATSGLDYGYTF	TGTGCCACCAGTGGGCTGGACTATGGCTACACCTTC
TRBV4-1	TRBD1	-	TRBJ2-2	CASSLRQGAAGELFF	TGCGCCAGCAGTTTACGACAGGGGGCAGCCGGGGAGCTGTTTTTT
TRBV4-3	-	-	TRBJ2-1	CASSRERQANNEQFF	TGCGCCAGCAGCCGAGAGCGACAGGCTAACAATGAGCAGTTCTTC
TRBV4-1	-	-	TRBJ1-5	CASSQETGGGSNQPQHF	TGCGCCAGCAGCCAAGAGACAGGTGGCGGGAGCAATCAGCCCCAGCATTTT
TRBV6-6	-	-	TRBJ1-5	CASKPQVFGNQPQHF	TGTGCCAGCAAACCACAGGTCTTTGGCAATCAGCCCCAGCATTTT
TRBV29-1	TRBD1	-	TRBJ1-1	CSGQQGPTEAFF	TGCAGCGGCCAACAGGGGCCCACTGAAGCTTTCTTT
TRBV3-1/TRBV3-2	TRBD1	-	TRBJ1-2	CASSQVDRGPVYGYTF	TGTGCCAGCAGCCAAGTTGACAGGGGGCCCGTCTATGGCTACACCTTC
TRBV9	TRBD1	once	TRBJ2-2	CASSVHPGQGARGGELFF	TGTGCCAGCAGCGTCCACCCGGGACAGGGGGCGAGAGGCGGGGAGCTGTTTTTT
TRBV6-2/TRBV6-3	-	once	TRBJ2-5	CASGPRGTQYF	TGTGCCAGCGGCCCCCGGGGGACCCAGTACTTC